This T cell receptor (beta chain) was observed in a study of CD8 T cells in ankylosing spondylitis. Overall study findings and caveats: Blood from ankylosing spondylitis patients appeared to carry a characteristic roughly 8-variant TCR beta motif. As reported, disease-linked clones showed significant enrichment in matched ankylosing spondylitis synovial fluid. Disease-associated clonotypes exhibited CD8+ identity and were relatively infrequent in peripheral blood. Some motif variants were previously reported in reactive arthritis synovial fluid and blood.

This clonotype showed up just a few times. Its specificity is not known. CDR3 length: 12 residues. In germline, CDR1 is MNHEY, CDR2 SVGAGI. Preparation of TCR beta libraries was done by quantitative 5'-RACE with molecular barcodes. TCRdb reprocessed the 5' RACE reads with MiXCR, giving one entry per CDR3 protein. The repertoire holds 330,000 or so distinct CDR3 sequences, with less than 9.5% as singletons. The chain employs TRBV6-5 and TRBJ2-7; D might be TRBD2 (7 bases). The sequenced sample was blood, either unsorted or a sorted T cell fraction (not recorded which). This TCR came from a male donor with ankylosing spondylitis. The CDR3 reads CVTRGGPNEQYF. The CDR3 nucleotides are TGTGTCACAAGGGGGGGGCCTAACGAGCAGTACTTC.